These T cell receptor beta chains were read from a single sample in a study of cytomegalovirus exposure and HLA in healthy donors. Profiled with immunoSEQ multiplex PCR; TCRdb holds only in-frame clones, not every one. The sample consists of 100,000 or so clones, around 84% of them appearing once. The material sequenced was PBMCs. The receptors stem from a woman in her thirties or forties in good health and CMV-seropositive. Both conserved end residues are part of each CDR3. A D gene is named only where the DNA matches it firmly. Size values are once, few and many counts, or a class for expanded clones, and some rows have none.

j_call	d_call	clone_size	v_call	cdr3_nt	cdr3_aa
TRBJ1-1	TRBD1	few	TRBV5-1	TGCGCCAGCAGCTCCAATTTACCAGGGGGTAACACTGAAGCTTTCTTT	CASSSNLPGGNTEAFF
TRBJ1-6	NA	few	TRBV7-2	TGTGCCAGCAGCTTGGAAAGAGGGTCACCCCTCCACTTT	CASSLERGSPLHF
TRBJ1-5	TRBD1	NA	TRBV2	TGTGCCAGCAGCAAGCAAGGGGGCGGTCAGCCCCAGCATTTT	CASSKQGGGQPQHF
TRBJ2-7	TRBD2	NA	TRBV28	TGTGCCACTTCCGGGGCTAGCGGGAGTTTCTACGAGCAGTACTTC	CATSGASGSFYEQYF
TRBJ2-7	TRBD1	NA	TRBV27	TGTGCCAGCAGTTTACGGGGACAGGCCGAGCAGTACTTC	CASSLRGQAEQYF
TRBJ1-5	NA	few	TRBV4-1	TGCGCCAGCAGCCTAGCAGGGGTCAATCAGCCCCAGCATTTT	CASSLAGVNQPQHF
TRBJ2-5	NA	NA	TRBV2	TGTGCCAGCAGTGCACAAGAGACCCAGTACTTC	CASSAQETQYF
TRBJ2-1	NA	NA	TRBV7-3	TGTGCCAGCAGCTTAACGTCTAGGGGGTTACCCTACAATGAGCAGTTCTTC	CASSLTSRGLPYNEQFF
TRBJ1-1	NA	few	TRBV5-4	TGTGCCAGCAGCTTGCCGGGTAACACTGAAGCTTTCTTT	CASSLPGNTEAFF
TRBJ2-7	TRBD2	NA	TRBV6-6	TGTGCCAGCTCCTGGCGGGAGGAGTACGAGCAGTACTTC	CASSWREEYEQYF
TRBJ2-7	TRBD1	NA	TRBV19	TGTGCCAGTAGTAGCTTCGGACAGGGTTCCTACGAGCAGTACTTC	CASSSFGQGSYEQYF
TRBJ2-7	TRBD1	NA	TRBV18	TGTGCCAGCTCCCTACACCGGGACAGGGGCTACGAGCAGTACTTC	CASSLHRDRGYEQYF